Below are 23 T cell receptor beta chains sequenced from a single sample in a study of cytomegalovirus exposure and HLA in healthy donors. Vbeta (60) and Jbeta (13) primers were used in the PCR. TCRdb's table, derived via immunoSEQ multiplex PCR, lists solely in-frame clones and lacks some. The sample holds some 120,000 clones, around a tenth seen once. What was sequenced was PBMCs. These TCRs come from a man aged 25 to 40 in good health and CMV-seronegative.

The rearrangement links TRBV27 to TRBJ2-1; the match to TRBD2 covers 7 bases. The CDR3 length is 18 residues. CDR1 and CDR2 from the germline V gene are MNHEY and SMNVEV (reference sequence). The V gene end was trimmed by 4 bases and the J gene end by 9 bases; junction bases not matched to a gene: 21. The CDR3 DNA follows: TGTGCCAGCAGTTCTGACTTCCTTAGCGGGCTCCCTACAACTGAGCAGTTCTTC. It codes for CASSSDFLSGLPTTEQFF.

This rearrangement joins TRBV5-1 to TRBJ2-7; 7 bases map to TRBD1. This CDR3 has 13 amino acids. The V and J ends lost 4 bases and 0 bases, in that order; junction bases with no gene match: 1. Germline lookup yields CDR1 SGHRS and CDR2 YFSETQ. In DNA form, the CDR3 reads TGCGCCAGCAGCCGGACAGGCTCCTACGAGCAGTACTTC. It specifies CASSRTGSYEQYF.

There are a few counts of this clone. The gene calls are TRBV7-8 and TRBJ1-2, with D possibly matching TRBD1 (5 bases). Trimming took off 4 bases at V and 1 base at J, with 13 bases between the two ends. There are 15 residues in the CDR3. Germline V gene data show CDR1 as SGHVS and CDR2 as FQNEAQ. CDR3 bases: TGTGCCAGCAGCTCTGACAGTACCTATAACTATGGCTACACCTTC. Amino acid sequence: CASSSDSTYNYGYTF. Using reference TRBV7-8 and TRBJ1-2 for the parts outside the CDR3, the full variable domain is GAGVSQSPRYKVAKRGQDVALRCDPISGHVSLFWYQQALGQGPEFLTYFQNEAQLDKSGLPSDRFFAERPEGSVSTLKIQRTQQEDSAVYLCASSSDSTYNYGYTFGSGTRLTVV.

V usage is TRBV7-9 and J usage is TRBJ2-7; 11 nucleotides line up with TRBD2. This CDR3 has 15 amino acids. From germline, CDR1 is SEHNR and CDR2 FQNEAQ (reference sequence). V trimming: 5 bases; J trimming: 5 bases; junction bases outside the gene matches: 8. The CDR3 DNA reads as TGTGCCAGCAGCCCCCCGACTAGCGGGAAGGACGAGCAGTACTTC. Translation: CASSPPTSGKDEQYF.

This clone was found a few times. This sequence joins TRBV25-1 and TRBJ1-1; 8 bases align to TRBD1. Losses at the gene ends were 7 bases for V and 5 bases for J; bases not matched to a gene: 6. CDR3 length equals 13 residues. Germline-derived CDR1 and CDR2 are MGHDK and SYGVNS. The CDR3 DNA reads as TGTGCCAGCAACGGACAGGGTAAGACTGAAGCTTTCTTT. This codes for CASNGQGKTEAFF. The whole variable domain, remainder taken from reference TRBV25-1 and TRBJ1-1, is EADIYQTPRYLVIGTGKKITLECSQTMGHDKMYWYQQDPGMELHLIHYSYGVNSTEKGDLSSESTVSRIRTEHFPLTLESARPSHTSQYLCASNGQGKTEAFFGQGTRLTVV.

There are a few counts of this clone. The J gene is TRBJ2-5, the V gene TRBV4-1; possibly TRBD2 for D (6 bases). The V end was cut by 4 bases, the J end by 0 bases, with 12 bases between. The CDR3 is made up of 15 amino acids. CDR1 and CDR2 from the germline V gene are MGHRA and YSYEKL. In nucleotides, the CDR3 is TGCGCCAGCAGCCTACCGCGGGACCACCAAGAGACCCAGTACTTC. As protein: CASSLPRDHQETQYF.

J is TRBJ1-3 and V is TRBV10-3; D unresolved. Germline assignment: CDR1 ENHRY and CDR2 SYGVKD. The V end lost 10 bases, the J end lost 2 bases, and 18 bases lay between the germline ends. This CDR3 has 15 residues. The CDR3 loop reads CATVDEKLTGNTIYF. The CDR3 DNA reads TGTGCCACCGTAGATGAAAAACTAACTGGAAACACCATATATTTT.

The chain uses TRBV10-1 and TRBJ2-1, with 11 positions matching TRBD2. J gave up 5 bases and V 3 bases, and 3 bases lay outside the gene matches. The CDR3 length is 15 residues. CDR1 and CDR2 (germline): WNHNN, SYGVQD (reference sequence). As DNA, the CDR3 is TGCGCCAGCAGTGAATTACTAGCGGGAGACAATGAGCAGTTCTTC. It codes for CASSELLAGDNEQFF.

This clone was seen a few times. This rearrangement joins TRBV28 to TRBJ2-1; 8 bases align to TRBD2. With 7 bases clipped from V and 0 bases from J, the junction kept 8 bases outside the gene matches. Germline assignment: CDR1 MDHEN and CDR2 SYDVKM. The CDR3 loop spans 16 amino acids. CDR3 protein: CASIGGRLSSYNEQFF. CDR3 sequence (DNA): TGTGCCAGCATCGGCGGGAGGCTTAGCTCCTACAATGAGCAGTTCTTC.

The chain joins TRBV2 to TRBJ2-5; D gene uncertain. Germline lookup yields CDR1 SNHLY and CDR2 FYNNEI. Trimming pared 8 bases from V and 5 bases from J, leaving 12 bases between. The CDR3 has 12 amino acids. The DNA of the CDR3 is TGTGCCAGCCTGCTAGAAGTGGAGACCCAGTACTTC. Amino acids: CASLLEVETQYF.

The chain uses TRBV6-6 and TRBJ1-6; D gene ambiguous. CDR1 MNHNY and CDR2 SVGAGI come from the germline V gene (reference sequence). The CDR3 totals 14 residues. V lost 8 bases and J 0 bases, leaving 8 bases between the germline ends. DNA for the CDR3: TGTGCCAGCTGTCCCAGCTCCTATAATTCACCCCTCCACTTT. Its protein product is CASCPSSYNSPLHF.

The CDR3 DNA follows: TGTGCCTGGAGTCGGGGACAGGGGATCTACGAGCAGTACTTC. Protein sequence: CAWSRGQGIYEQYF. The gene calls are TRBV30 and TRBJ2-7, with TRBD1 matching 10 bases. Unmatched junction bases numbered 4, after V lost 2 bases and J lost 3 bases. CDR1 GTSNPN and CDR2 SVGIG come from the germline V gene (reference sequence). The CDR3 is 14 residues long.

V usage is TRBV29-1 and J usage is TRBJ1-3; 11 nucleotides align to TRBD1. The CDR3 consists of 16 residues. After removal of 7 bases from V and 1 base from J, the junction contained 9 bases not matched to a gene. Germline lookup yields CDR1 SQVTM and CDR2 ANQGSEA. The CDR3 sequence: CSAGTRDRGSGNTIYF. As DNA, the CDR3 is TGCAGCGCTGGGACTCGGGACAGGGGGTCTGGAAACACCATATATTTT.

CDR3 DNA sequence: TGTGCCAGCAGCTGGAGCGGGGGGCCCTACAATGAGCAGTTCTTC. This sequence encodes CASSWSGGPYNEQFF. The chain couples TRBV6-1 to TRBJ2-1, with TRBD2 identical over 9 bases. Germline loops: CDR1 MNHNS, CDR2 SASEGT. J gave up 2 bases and V 6 bases, and 5 bases lay outside the gene matches. The CDR3 is 15 amino acids.

The gene calls are TRBV27 and TRBJ1-4, with 10 bases fitting TRBD1. The V and J ends lost 8 bases and 7 bases, in that order; junction bases with no gene match: 10. The CDR3 is made up of 15 amino acids. CDR1 and CDR2 from the germline V gene are MNHEY and SMNVEV (reference sequence). The CDR3 spells CASRGPGQGSEKLFF. The CDR3 nucleotides are TGTGCCAGCCGGGGCCCGGGACAGGGGTCTGAAAAACTGTTTTTT.

This clone was counted a few times. The chain recombines TRBV25-1 with TRBJ2-7; a possible D gene is TRBD2 (5 bases). V shed 4 bases and J shed 6 bases, with 7 bases lying between them. The CDR3 covers 11 residues. Germline CDR1 is MGHDK and CDR2 is SYGVNS. CDR3 bases: TGTGCCAGCAGTGGGGCGGGCGAGCAGTACTTC. Translating it yields CASSGAGEQYF.

The chain recombines TRBV2 with TRBJ2-7, with no clear D. The CDR3 length is 11 residues. V was trimmed by 1 base and J by 9 bases, leaving 7 bases between them. Germline V lookup: CDR1 SNHLY, CDR2 FYNNEI. In DNA form, the CDR3 reads TGTGCCAGCAGTGAAGTGGCCCCGCAGTACTTC. Residues: CASSEVAPQYF.

J is TRBJ1-1 and V is TRBV29-1, with TRBD1 as a possible D gene (6 bases). The CDR3 is 15 amino acids. Germline V gene sequence: CDR1 SQVTM, CDR2 ANQGSEA. Trimming left V 4 bases short and J 10 bases short, with 25 bases between. The CDR3 sequence is CSVVKGDLGGLVAFF. In DNA form, the CDR3 reads TGCAGCGTTGTCAAGGGAGACTTGGGGGGGCTTGTAGCTTTCTTT.

The rearrangement uses TRBV5-6 and TRBJ2-5, with TRBD2 matching over 9 bases. V shed 4 bases and J 5 bases; nucleotides not matched to a gene: 6. Germline V gene data show CDR1 as SGHDT and CDR2 as YYEEEE. This CDR3 has 14 amino acids. Written as DNA, the CDR3 is TGTGCCAGCAGCCGACTAGCGGCGAGGGAGACCCAGTACTTC. It encodes CASSRLAARETQYF. Full variable domain (remainder filled in from reference TRBV5-6 and TRBJ2-5): DAGVTQSPTHLIKTRGQQVTLRCSPKSGHDTVSWYQQALGQGPQFIFQYYEEEERQRGNFPDRFSGHQFPNYSSELNVNALLLGDSALYLCASSRLAARETQYFGPGTRLLVL.

This clone has just a few counts. The gene calls are TRBV5-4 and TRBJ2-7; TRBD1 is a possible D gene (5 bases). The CDR3 has 14 amino acids. CDR1 SGHNT and CDR2 YYREEE come from the germline V gene (reference sequence). Deletions cut 4 bases from V and 4 bases from J, with 15 bases between. The CDR3 sequence: CASSPAQGSYEQYF. The CDR3 nucleotides are TGTGCCAGCAGCCCGGCGCAGGGCTCGTACGAGCAGTACTTC.

CDR3 DNA sequence: TGTGCCAGCAGCCAAGGGCAGGGGGGCACCGGGGAGCTGTTTTTT. It is translated as CASSQGQGGTGELFF. The genes are TRBV14 and TRBJ2-2; D may be TRBD1 (7 bases). Germline CDR1 is SGHDN and CDR2 is FVKESK. CDR3 length: 15 residues. Trimming left V 1 base short and J 4 bases short, with 10 bases between.

J is TRBJ2-2 and V is TRBV19; 7 nucleotides agree with TRBD1. The CDR3 runs 14 residues. Germline CDR1 reads LNHDA; CDR2 reads SQIVND (reference sequence). The trim removed 7 bases at V and 7 bases at J, leaving 9 bases unmatched. CDR3 amino acids: CASKGQGVYGELFF. The CDR3 DNA reads TGTGCCAGTAAAGGGCAGGGGGTTTACGGGGAGCTGTTTTTT.

The chain combines TRBV6-5 with TRBJ1-1; D unclear. The germline V gene has CDR1 MNHEY and CDR2 SVGAGI. The CDR3 is made up of 13 amino acids. V lost 2 bases, J lost 10 bases, and 14 bases lay in between. The CDR3 DNA sequence: TGTGCCAGCAGTTACGTAGGGAGGGAAAGAGCTTTCTTT. It translates to CASSYVGRERAFF.